This T cell receptor beta chain was retrieved from a study of T cell repertoires in aging, cancer and after chemotherapy. Study in general: Glioblastoma patients receiving temozolomide-based therapy gave paired samples before and after chemotherapy. Points from the study as a whole: Age-matched healthy donors had significantly more diverse, less clonal blood TCR repertoires than untreated cancer patients. In cancer patients, declining TCR diversity with age involved lost richness and lost evenness.

This clonotype qualifies as medium-sized (0.01 to 0.1%). Antigen: not known. TRB rearrangements spanning V, D and J were amplified using mixed TRB-A/B primers. TCRdb fed the multiplex PCR reads into MiXCR, producing one record per CDR3 protein. The sample holds 4,500 to 5,500 distinct CDR3 sequences; about 27% are singletons and the top ten take 31%. The template was genomic DNA from peripheral blood, not RNA. The CDR3 extends over 14 amino acids. Unmatched junction bases numbered 3, after V lost 4 bases and J lost 10 bases. This receptor was taken from a human donor with a solid tumor. The V gene is TRBV12-3 or TRBV12-4, the J gene TRBJ2-1; 14 bases match TRBD2. The sequenced material came from blood. The CDR3 sequence: CASSSGLAGVEQFF. The CDR3 nucleotides read TGTGCCAGCAGTTCGGGACTAGCGGGAGTGGAGCAGTTCTTC.